This TCR beta chain was captured by sequencing in a study of T cell responses to AZD1222 COVID-19 vaccine. Produced via immunoSEQ multiplex PCR; TCRdb's table is partial and in-frame only. Of fewer than 200,000 clones listed, about nine tenths are singletons. This CDR3 has 15 residues. Germline V gene sequence: CDR1 SEHNR, CDR2 FQNEAQ (reference sequence). V dropped 0 bases and J dropped 3; count of bases not matched to a gene: 3. Sequencing used peripheral blood, obtained 28 days after the second AZD1222 dose. The receptor comes from an adult who received the AZD1222 COVID-19 vaccine. The V and J genes are TRBV7-9 and TRBJ2-3; 7 positions agree with TRBD2. The CDR3 loop reads CASSLAGGPTDTQYF. The DNA for the CDR3 is TGTGCCAGCAGCTTAGCGGGAGGGCCAACAGATACGCAGTATTTT.